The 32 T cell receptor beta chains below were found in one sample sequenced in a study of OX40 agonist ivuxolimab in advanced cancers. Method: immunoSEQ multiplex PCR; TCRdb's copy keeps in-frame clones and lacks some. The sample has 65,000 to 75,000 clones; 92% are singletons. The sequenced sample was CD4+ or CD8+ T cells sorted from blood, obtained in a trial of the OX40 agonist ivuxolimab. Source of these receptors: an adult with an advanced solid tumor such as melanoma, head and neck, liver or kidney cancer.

CDR3 residues: CASSSTAGTGSSGELFF. In DNA, the CDR3 is TGTGCCAGCTCATCGACGGCCGGGACAGGGTCATCCGGGGAGCTGTTTTTT. The V call is TRBV18, the J call TRBJ2-2; 9 positions match TRBD1. The CDR3 runs 17 residues. With 5 bases clipped from V and 6 bases from J, the junction kept 13 bases outside the gene matches. The germline V gene has CDR1 KGHSH and CDR2 LQKENI.

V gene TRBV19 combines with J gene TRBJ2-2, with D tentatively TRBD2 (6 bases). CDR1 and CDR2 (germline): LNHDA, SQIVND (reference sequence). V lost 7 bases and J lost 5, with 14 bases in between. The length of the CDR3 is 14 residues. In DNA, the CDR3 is TGTGCCAGTAATAGCGGTGGTGCTACCGGGGAGCTGTTTTTT. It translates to CASNSGGATGELFF. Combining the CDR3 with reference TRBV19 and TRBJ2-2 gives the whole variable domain DGGITQSPKYLFRKEGQNVTLSCEQNLNHDAMYWYRQDPGQGLRLIYYSQIVNDFQKGDIAEGYSVSREKKESFPLTVTSAQKNPTAFYLCASNSGGATGELFFGEGSRLTVL.

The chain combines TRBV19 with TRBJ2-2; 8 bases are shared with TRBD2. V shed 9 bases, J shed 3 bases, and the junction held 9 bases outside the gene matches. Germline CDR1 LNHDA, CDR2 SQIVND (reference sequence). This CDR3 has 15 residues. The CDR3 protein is CASSSGGPDTGELFF. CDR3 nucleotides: TGTGCCAGCTCTTCGGGAGGGCCGGACACCGGGGAGCTGTTTTTT.

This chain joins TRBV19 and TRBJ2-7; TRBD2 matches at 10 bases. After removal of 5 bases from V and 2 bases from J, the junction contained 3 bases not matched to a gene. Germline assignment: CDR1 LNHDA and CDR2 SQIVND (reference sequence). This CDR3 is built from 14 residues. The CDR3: CASSGTSDAYEQYF. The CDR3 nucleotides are TGTGCCAGTAGTGGGACTAGCGATGCCTACGAGCAGTACTTC. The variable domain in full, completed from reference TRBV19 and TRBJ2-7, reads DGGITQSPKYLFRKEGQNVTLSCEQNLNHDAMYWYRQDPGQGLRLIYYSQIVNDFQKGDIAEGYSVSREKKESFPLTVTSAQKNPTAFYLCASSGTSDAYEQYFGPGTRLTVT.

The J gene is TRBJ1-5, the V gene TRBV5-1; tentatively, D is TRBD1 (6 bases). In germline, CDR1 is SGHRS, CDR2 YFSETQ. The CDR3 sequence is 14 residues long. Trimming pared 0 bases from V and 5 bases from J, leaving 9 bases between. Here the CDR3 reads CASSLEGEDQPQHF. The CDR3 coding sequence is TGCGCCAGCAGCTTGGAGGGGGAGGATCAGCCCCAGCATTTT. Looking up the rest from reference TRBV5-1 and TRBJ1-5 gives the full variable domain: KAGVTQTPRYLIKTRGQQVTLSCSPISGHRSVSWYQQTPGQGLQFLFEYFSETQRNKGNFPGRFSGRQFSNSRSEMNVSTLELGDSALYLCASSLEGEDQPQHFGDGTRLSIL.

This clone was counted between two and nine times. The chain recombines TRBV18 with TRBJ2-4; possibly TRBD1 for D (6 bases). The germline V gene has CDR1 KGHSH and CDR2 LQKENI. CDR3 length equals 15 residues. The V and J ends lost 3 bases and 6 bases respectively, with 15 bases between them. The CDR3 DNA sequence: TGTGCCAGCTCACCCGGGACAACCGGAGGAAACATTCAGTACTTC. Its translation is CASSPGTTGGNIQYF. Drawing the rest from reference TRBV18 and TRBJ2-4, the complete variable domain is NAGVMQNPRHLVRRRGQEARLRCSPMKGHSHVYWYRQLPEEGLKFMVYLQKENIIDESGMPKERFSAEFPKEGPSILRIQQVVRGDSAAYFCASSPGTTGGNIQYFGAGTRLSVL.

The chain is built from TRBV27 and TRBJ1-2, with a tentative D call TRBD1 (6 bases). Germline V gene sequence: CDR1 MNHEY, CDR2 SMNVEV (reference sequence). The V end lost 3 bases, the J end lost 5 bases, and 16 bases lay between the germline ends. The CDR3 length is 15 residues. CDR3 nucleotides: TGTGCCAGCAGTTTGGGGGTAGGGGGGAGATATGGCTACACCTTC. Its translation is CASSLGVGGRYGYTF.

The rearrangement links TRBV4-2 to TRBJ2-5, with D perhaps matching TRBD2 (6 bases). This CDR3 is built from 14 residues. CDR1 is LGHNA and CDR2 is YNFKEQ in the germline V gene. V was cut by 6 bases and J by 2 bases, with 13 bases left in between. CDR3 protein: CASSRDLSQETQYF. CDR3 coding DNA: TGTGCCAGCAGTAGGGACTTATCGCAAGAGACCCAGTACTTC.

The DNA of the CDR3 is TGTGCCAGCAGCTTGGAACAGGGGGCTGATCAGCCCCAGCATTTT. As protein: CASSLEQGADQPQHF. The chain combines TRBV5-8 with TRBJ1-5, with 9 bases lining up with TRBD1. Germline assignment: CDR1 SGHTS and CDR2 YDEGEE. This CDR3 contains 15 residues. After removal of 0 bases from V and 5 bases from J, the junction contained 3 bases not matched to a gene.

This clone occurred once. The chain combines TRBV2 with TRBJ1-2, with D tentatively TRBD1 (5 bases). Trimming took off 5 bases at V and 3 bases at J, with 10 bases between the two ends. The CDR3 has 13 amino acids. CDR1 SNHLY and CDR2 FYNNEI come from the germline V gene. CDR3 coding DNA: TGTGCCAGCAGTCGGCAGGGTGACTATGGCTACACCTTC. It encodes CASSRQGDYGYTF. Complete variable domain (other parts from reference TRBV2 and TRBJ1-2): EPEVTQTPSHQVTQMGQEVILRCVPISNHLYFYWYRQILGQKVEFLVSFYNNEISEKSEIFDDQFSVERPDGSNFTLKIRSTKLEDSAMYFCASSRQGDYGYTFGSGTRLTVV.

This chain's CDR3 is CASSRGDEREQYF. In DNA form, the CDR3 reads TGTGCCAGCAGCCGCGGGGATGAGCGGGAGCAGTACTTC. This chain joins TRBV7-9 and TRBJ2-7; tentatively, D is TRBD2 (6 bases). This CDR3 contains 13 residues. Trimming removed 5 bases at V and 7 bases at J, with 15 bases between. The germline CDR1 and CDR2 sequences are SEHNR and FQNEAQ (reference sequence).

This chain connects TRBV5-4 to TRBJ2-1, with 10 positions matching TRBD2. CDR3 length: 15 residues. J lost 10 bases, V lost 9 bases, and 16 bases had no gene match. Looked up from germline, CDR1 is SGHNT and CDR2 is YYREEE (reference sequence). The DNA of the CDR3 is TGTGCCACCCGTCCATTTTCTAGCGGGAGTTTCGAGCAGTTCTTC. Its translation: CATRPFSSGSFEQFF. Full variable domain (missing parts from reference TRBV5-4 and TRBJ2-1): ETGVTQSPTHLIKTRGQQVTLRCSSQSGHNTVSWYQQALGQGPQFIFQYYREEENGRGNFPPRFSGLQFPNYSSELNVNALELDDSALYLCATRPFSSGSFEQFFGPGTRLTVL.

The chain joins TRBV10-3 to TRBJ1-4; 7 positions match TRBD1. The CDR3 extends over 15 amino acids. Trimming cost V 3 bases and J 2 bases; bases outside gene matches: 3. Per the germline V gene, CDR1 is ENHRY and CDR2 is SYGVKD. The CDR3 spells CAISERQGTNEKLFF. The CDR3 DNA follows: TGTGCCATCAGTGAAAGACAGGGCACTAATGAAAAACTGTTTTTT.

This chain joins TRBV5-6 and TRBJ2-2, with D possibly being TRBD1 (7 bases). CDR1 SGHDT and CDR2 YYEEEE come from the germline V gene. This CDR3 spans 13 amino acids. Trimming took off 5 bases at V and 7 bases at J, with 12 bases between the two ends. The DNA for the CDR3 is TGTGCCAGCAGATCAGGGGGGATCGGGGAGCTGTTTTTT. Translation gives CASRSGGIGELFF.

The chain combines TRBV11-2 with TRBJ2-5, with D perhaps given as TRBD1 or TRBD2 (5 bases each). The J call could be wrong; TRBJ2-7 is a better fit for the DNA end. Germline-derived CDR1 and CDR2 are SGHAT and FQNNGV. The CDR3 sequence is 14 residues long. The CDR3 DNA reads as TGTGCCAGCAGCTTAATCAGGGAGTCTTACGAGCAGTACTTC. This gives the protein CASSLIRESYEQYF.

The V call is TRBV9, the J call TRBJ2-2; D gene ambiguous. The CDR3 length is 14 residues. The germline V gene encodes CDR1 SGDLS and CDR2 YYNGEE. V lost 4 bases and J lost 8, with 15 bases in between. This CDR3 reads CASSSATYSGELFF. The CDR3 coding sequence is TGTGCCAGCAGCTCCGCGACATATTCGGGGGAGCTGTTTTTT.

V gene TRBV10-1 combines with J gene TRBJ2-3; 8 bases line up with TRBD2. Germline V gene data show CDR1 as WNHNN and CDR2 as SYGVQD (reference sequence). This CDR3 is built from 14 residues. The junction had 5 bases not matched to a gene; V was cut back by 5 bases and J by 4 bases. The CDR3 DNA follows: TGCGCCAGCAGTATAGCGGGACCGTCAGATACGCAGTATTTT. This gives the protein CASSIAGPSDTQYF.

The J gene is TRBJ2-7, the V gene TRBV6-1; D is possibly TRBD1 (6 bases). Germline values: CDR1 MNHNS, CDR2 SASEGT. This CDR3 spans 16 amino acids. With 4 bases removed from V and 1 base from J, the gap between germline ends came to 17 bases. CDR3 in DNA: TGTGCCAGCAGTGTAGCAACAGGGTGGGATTCCTACGAGCAGTACTTC. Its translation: CASSVATGWDSYEQYF.

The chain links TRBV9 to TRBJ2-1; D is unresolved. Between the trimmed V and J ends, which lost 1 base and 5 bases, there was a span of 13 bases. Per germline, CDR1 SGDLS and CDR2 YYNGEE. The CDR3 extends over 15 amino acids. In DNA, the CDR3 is TGTGCCAGCAGCGTATCTCCCGAACCAGACAATGAGCAGTTCTTC. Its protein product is CASSVSPEPDNEQFF. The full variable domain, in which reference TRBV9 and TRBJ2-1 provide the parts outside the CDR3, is DSGVTQTPKHLITATGQRVTLRCSPRSGDLSVYWYQQSLDQGLQFLIQYYNGEERAKGNILERFSAQQFPDLHSELNLSSLELGDSALYFCASSVSPEPDNEQFFGPGTRLTVL.

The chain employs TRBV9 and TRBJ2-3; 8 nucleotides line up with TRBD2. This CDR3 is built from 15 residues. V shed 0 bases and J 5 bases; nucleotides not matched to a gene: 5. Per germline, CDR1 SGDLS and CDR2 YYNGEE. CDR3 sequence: CASSVGGRYGDTQYF. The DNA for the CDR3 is TGTGCCAGCAGCGTAGGCGGGAGGTACGGAGATACGCAGTATTTT.

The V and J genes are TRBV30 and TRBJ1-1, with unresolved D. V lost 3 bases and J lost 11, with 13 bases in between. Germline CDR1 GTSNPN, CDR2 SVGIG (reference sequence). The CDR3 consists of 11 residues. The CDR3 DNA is TGTGCCTGGAGCGCCTCGCATGGTGCTTTCTTT. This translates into CAWSASHGAFF.

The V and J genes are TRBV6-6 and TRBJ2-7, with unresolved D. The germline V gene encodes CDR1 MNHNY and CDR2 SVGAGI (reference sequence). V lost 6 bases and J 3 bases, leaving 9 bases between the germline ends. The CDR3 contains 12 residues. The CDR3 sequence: CASRTPDYEQYF. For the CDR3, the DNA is TGTGCCAGCAGGACTCCCGACTACGAGCAGTACTTC.

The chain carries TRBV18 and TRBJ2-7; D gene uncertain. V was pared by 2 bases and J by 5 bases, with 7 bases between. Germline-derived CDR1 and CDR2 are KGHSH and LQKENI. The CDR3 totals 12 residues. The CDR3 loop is CASSPVGNEQYF. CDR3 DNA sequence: TGTGCCAGCTCACCAGTGGGGAACGAGCAGTACTTC.

The CDR3: CASSRDHSYEQYF. The CDR3 region has the DNA TGTGCCAGCAGTCGCGATCATTCCTACGAGCAGTACTTC. The chain recombines TRBV5-4 with TRBJ2-7, with D hard to call. The CDR3 sequence is 13 residues long. Trimming left V 5 bases short and J 1 base short, with 10 bases between. Germline CDR1 and CDR2: SGHNT and YYREEE (reference sequence). The full variable domain, completed using reference TRBV5-4 and TRBJ2-7, is ETGVTQSPTHLIKTRGQQVTLRCSSQSGHNTVSWYQQALGQGPQFIFQYYREEENGRGNFPPRFSGLQFPNYSSELNVNALELDDSALYLCASSRDHSYEQYFGPGTRLTVT.

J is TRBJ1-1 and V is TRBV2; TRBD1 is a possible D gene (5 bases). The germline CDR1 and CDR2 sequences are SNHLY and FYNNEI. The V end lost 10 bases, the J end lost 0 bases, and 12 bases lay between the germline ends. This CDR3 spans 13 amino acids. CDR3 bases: TGTGCCACCCGAGAGGGGTTGAACACTGAAGCTTTCTTT. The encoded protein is CATREGLNTEAFF.

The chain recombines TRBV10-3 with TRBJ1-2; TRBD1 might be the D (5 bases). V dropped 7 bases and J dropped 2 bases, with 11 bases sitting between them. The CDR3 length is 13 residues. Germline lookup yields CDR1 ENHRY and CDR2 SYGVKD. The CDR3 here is CAITGGSNYGYTF. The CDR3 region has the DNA TGTGCCATCACCGGGGGGTCGAACTATGGCTACACCTTC.

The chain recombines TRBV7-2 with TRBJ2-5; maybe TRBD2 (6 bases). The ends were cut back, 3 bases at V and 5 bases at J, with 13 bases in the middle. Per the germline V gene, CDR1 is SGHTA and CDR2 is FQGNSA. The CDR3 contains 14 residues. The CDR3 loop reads CASSLSSARETQYF. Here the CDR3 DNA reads TGTGCCAGCAGCTTGTCTAGCGCGCGGGAGACCCAGTACTTC.

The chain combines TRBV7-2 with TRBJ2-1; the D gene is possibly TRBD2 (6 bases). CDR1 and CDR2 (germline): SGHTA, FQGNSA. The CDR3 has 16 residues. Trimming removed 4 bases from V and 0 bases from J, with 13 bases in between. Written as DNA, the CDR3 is TGTGCCAGCAGCTATAGCGGAGCGAGCTCCTACAATGAGCAGTTCTTC. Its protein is CASSYSGASSYNEQFF.

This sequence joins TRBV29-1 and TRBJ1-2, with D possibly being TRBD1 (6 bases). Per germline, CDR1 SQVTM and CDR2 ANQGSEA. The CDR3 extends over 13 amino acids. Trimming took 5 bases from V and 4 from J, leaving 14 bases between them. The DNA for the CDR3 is TGCAGCGTTCAGGACAGATCCTTCTATGGCTACACCTTC. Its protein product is CSVQDRSFYGYTF.

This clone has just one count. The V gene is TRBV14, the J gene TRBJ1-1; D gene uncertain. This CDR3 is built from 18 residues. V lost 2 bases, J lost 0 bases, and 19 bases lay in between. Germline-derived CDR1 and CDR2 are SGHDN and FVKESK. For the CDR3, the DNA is TGTGCCAGCAGCCAATTGGGCGGAGGAGGAGTCCTGAACACTGAAGCTTTCTTT. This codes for CASSQLGGGGVLNTEAFF.

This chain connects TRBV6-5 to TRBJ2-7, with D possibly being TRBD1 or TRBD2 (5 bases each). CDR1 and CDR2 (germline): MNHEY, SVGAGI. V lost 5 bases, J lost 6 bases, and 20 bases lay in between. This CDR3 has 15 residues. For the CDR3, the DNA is TGTGCCAGCAGTCGACCCCGGAGGAAGGGACGCGAGCAGTACTTC. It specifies CASSRPRRKGREQYF.

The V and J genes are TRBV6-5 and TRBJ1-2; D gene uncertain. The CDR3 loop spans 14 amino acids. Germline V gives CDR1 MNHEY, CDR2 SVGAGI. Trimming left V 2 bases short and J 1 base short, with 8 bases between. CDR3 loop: CASSYGQNNYGYTF. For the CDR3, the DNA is TGTGCCAGCAGTTACGGCCAGAATAACTATGGCTACACCTTC.